This T cell receptor (beta chain) emerged from a study of T cells in women clearing cervical HPV infection. Study in general: Cases: HPV16-related CIN3 or worse on histology, 2 invasive cancers.

To note about this clone: Its antigen is unknown. The read falls 3 residues short of the CDR3 end, and the missing part is taken from the germline J gene.

Here immunoSEQ multiplex PCR was the method, and the copy in TCRdb shows in-frame clones only, minus some. Seen in this sample are about 46,000 clones; the ten most common clones hold less than 40%. The CDR3 totals 16 residues. V trimming: 2 bases; J trimming: 2 bases; junction bases outside the gene matches: 6. The germline CDR1 and CDR2 sequences are DFQATT and SNEGSKA (reference sequence). Findings and limits, study-wide: Timing of associations relative to infection is unclear; T-cell subsets were not isolated.

Sequencing input: blood buffy coat. The TCR originated in a woman aged 18-70 years with a cervical HPV16 infection that either progressed to CIN3+ or cleared (not recorded which). The rearrangement joins TRBV20-1 to TRBJ2-1, with TRBD2 matching over 10 bases. CDR3 loop: CSARLAGVRTYNEQFF. The CDR3 DNA, read in part, is TGCAGTGCTAGACTAGCGGGAGTCAGGACCTACAATGAG.